The T cell receptor beta chain described here comes from a study of T cell repertoires in cytomegalovirus infection. Study details: The authors used CMV epitopes that were HLA-C-restricted (recently identified) and HLA-B-restricted (well studied). Indications came from public TCR beta signatures; they pointed to CMV infection and to a matching HLA type.

Via MiXCR, TCRdb re-called the reads, giving one row per CDR3 protein. Among 900,000 to 950,000 distinct CDR3 sequences listed, approximately 33% were seen once. For this clonotype: Its specificity is not known.

Findings of the study overall: Cumulative frequency of public TCR beta families picked out carriers of CMV plus the relevant HLA.

CDR1 SGHAT and CDR2 FQDESV come from the germline V gene (reference sequence). The V and J ends lost 3 bases and 3 bases, in that order; junction bases with no gene match: 13. The CDR3 consists of 17 residues. The TCR was taken from a human donor in good health (CMV status not recorded). Some clones in this sample may be carry-over from other donors' samples. V usage is TRBV11-1 and J usage is TRBJ1-1, with 7 positions matching TRBD1. The sequenced sample was cultured CD8+ T cells from PBMCs, obtained from culture after CMV antigen stimulation. CDR3 region: CASSLGDSEFLDTEAFF. In nucleotides, the CDR3 is TGTGCCAGCAGCTTGGGGGACAGTGAATTTTTGGACACTGAAGCTTTCTTT.